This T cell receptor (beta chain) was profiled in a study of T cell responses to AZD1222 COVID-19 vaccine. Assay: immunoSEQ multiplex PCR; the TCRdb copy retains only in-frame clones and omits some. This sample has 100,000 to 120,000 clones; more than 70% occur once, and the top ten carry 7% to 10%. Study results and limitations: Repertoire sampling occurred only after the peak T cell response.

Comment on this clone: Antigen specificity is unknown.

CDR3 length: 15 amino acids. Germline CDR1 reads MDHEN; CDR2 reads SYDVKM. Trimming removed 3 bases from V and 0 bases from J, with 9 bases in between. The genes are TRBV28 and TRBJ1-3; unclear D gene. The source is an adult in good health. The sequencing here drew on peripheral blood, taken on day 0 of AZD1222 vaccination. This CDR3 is CASSLTYNSGNTIYF. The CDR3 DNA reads TGTGCCAGCAGTTTGACTTACAACTCTGGAAACACCATATATTTT.